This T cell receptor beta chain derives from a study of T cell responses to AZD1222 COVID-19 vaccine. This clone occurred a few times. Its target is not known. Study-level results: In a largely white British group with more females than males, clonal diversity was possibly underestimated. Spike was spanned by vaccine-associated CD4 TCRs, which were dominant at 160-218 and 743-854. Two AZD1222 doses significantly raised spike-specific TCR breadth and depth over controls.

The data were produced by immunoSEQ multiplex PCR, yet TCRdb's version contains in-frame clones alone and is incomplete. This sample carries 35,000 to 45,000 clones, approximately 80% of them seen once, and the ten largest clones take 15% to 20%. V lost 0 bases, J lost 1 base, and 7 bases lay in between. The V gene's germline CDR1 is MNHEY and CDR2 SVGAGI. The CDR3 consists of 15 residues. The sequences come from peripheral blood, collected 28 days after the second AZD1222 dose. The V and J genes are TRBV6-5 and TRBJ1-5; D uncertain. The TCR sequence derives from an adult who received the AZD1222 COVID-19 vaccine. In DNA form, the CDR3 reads TGTGCCAGCAGTTACTCATGGCCAAGCAATCAGCCCCAGCATTTT. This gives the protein CASSYSWPSNQPQHF.